The 28 T cell receptor beta chains below were found in one sample sequenced in a study of T cell responses to AZD1222 COVID-19 vaccine. Repertoires were generated with immunoSEQ multiplex PCR, while TCRdb's copy carries only in-frame clones and drops some. Of more than 150,000 clones in the sample, around 88% were seen once. Sequencing used peripheral blood, obtained on day 0 of AZD1222 vaccination. The receptor source for this set is an adult in good health.

The chain uses TRBV12-3 or TRBV12-4 and TRBJ1-5; possible D gene TRBD1, 6 bases. The CDR3 runs 13 residues. The V and J ends lost 6 bases and 7 bases respectively, with 13 bases between them. CDR3 residues: CASSSDRRQPQHF. CDR3 sequence (DNA): TGTGCCAGCAGCAGCGACAGGAGACAGCCCCAGCATTTT.

V usage is TRBV3-1 (or the pseudogene TRBV3-2) and J usage is TRBJ2-7; D gene uncertain. CDR3 length: 12 amino acids. Trimming took 0 bases from V and 7 from J, leaving 7 bases between them. Germline values: CDR1 LGHDT, CDR2 YNNKEL (reference sequence). This chain's CDR3 is CASSQDLEEQYF. The CDR3 bases are TGTGCCAGCAGCCAAGATCTGGAGGAGCAGTACTTC.

The chain is built from TRBV5-1 and TRBJ2-4, with D possibly matching TRBD2 (5 bases). V lost 4 bases, J lost 2 bases, and 16 bases lay in between. The CDR3 runs to 16 residues. Germline lookup yields CDR1 SGHRS and CDR2 YFSETQ. This chain's CDR3 is CASSPSGHGTKNIQYF. CDR3 bases: TGCGCCAGCAGCCCATCGGGCCACGGGACCAAAAACATTCAGTACTTC.

The rearrangement joins TRBV24-1 to TRBJ1-5; 8 positions agree with TRBD1. CDR1 and CDR2 (germline): KGHDR, SFDVKD. The CDR3 totals 16 residues. V lost 5 bases, J lost 0 bases, and 5 bases stayed unmatched. CDR3 region: CATSATTGGSNQPQHF. The CDR3 region has the DNA TGTGCCACCAGTGCCACAACAGGGGGTAGCAATCAGCCCCAGCATTTT.

This chain links TRBV7-8 with TRBJ2-5; possible D gene TRBD1, 8 bases. Trimming shortened V by 5 bases and J by 7 bases, and 14 bases separated the two germline ends. CDR3 length equals 13 residues. The germline CDR1 and CDR2 sequences are SGHVS and FQNEAQ. The CDR3 DNA sequence: TGTGCCAGCAGCATGGACAGGGAGGGGACCCAGTACTTC. This codes for CASSMDREGTQYF.

The V and J genes are TRBV4-1 and TRBJ2-3; D possibly corresponds to TRBD1 (6 bases). The CDR3 is made up of 15 amino acids. Looked up from germline, CDR1 is MGHRA and CDR2 is YSYEKL. V dropped 2 bases and J dropped 2 bases, with 11 bases sitting between them. The chain's CDR3 is CASSQTGHDTDTQYF. DNA of the CDR3: TGCGCCAGCAGCCAAACAGGGCACGACACAGATACGCAGTATTTT.

V and J are TRBV30 and TRBJ1-6; possibly TRBD1 for D (6 bases). Germline V gene sequence: CDR1 GTSNPN, CDR2 SVGIG (reference sequence). The CDR3 is 14 residues long. V was pared by 4 bases and J by 6 bases, with 13 bases between. DNA of the CDR3: TGTGCCTGGACCCTAAGGGGGGGTAATTCACCCCTCCACTTT. Its protein product is CAWTLRGGNSPLHF.

The rearrangement joins TRBV18 to TRBJ2-7; 7 positions match TRBD1. Unmatched junction bases numbered 2, after V lost 6 bases and J lost 0 bases. The CDR3 extends over 13 amino acids. CDR1 and CDR2 from the germline V gene are KGHSH and LQKENI. CDR3 bases: TGTGCCAGCTCCCGACAGGGCTCCTACGAGCAGTACTTC. Its protein product is CASSRQGSYEQYF.

The CDR3 reads CASSYTGDRGVQETQYF. For the CDR3, the DNA is TGTGCCAGCAGCTACACCGGGGACAGGGGAGTCCAAGAGACCCAGTACTTC. The chain employs TRBV21-1 and TRBJ2-5; the table gives TRBD1 as D, unverified against the DNA. TRBV21-1 is listed as a pseudogene. There are 17 residues in the CDR3.

The chain joins TRBV28 to TRBJ1-1; no clear D. This CDR3 contains 14 residues. The germline V and J ends were trimmed by 1 base and 4 bases, with 10 bases remaining between them. Germline V gene lookup returns CDR1 MDHEN and CDR2 SYDVKM. CDR3 in amino acids: CASSLLAIVTEAFF. CDR3 DNA sequence: TGTGCCAGCAGTTTATTGGCTATCGTCACTGAAGCTTTCTTT.

This chain links TRBV29-1 with TRBJ2-2; D may be TRBD2 (5 bases). V lost 5 bases to trimming and J lost 6 bases, with 10 bases between them. Germline-derived CDR1 and CDR2 are SQVTM and ANQGSEA. The CDR3 has 12 amino acids. The CDR3 region is CSVSRESGELFF. Here the CDR3 DNA reads TGCAGCGTTTCTAGGGAGTCCGGGGAGCTGTTTTTT.

The rearrangement links TRBV21-1 to TRBJ1-6. TRBV21-1 is an annotated pseudogene. The CDR3 length is 15 residues. The CDR3 DNA reads TGTGCCAGCACCCTGGGGGGTCGGATTAATTCACCCCTCCACTTT. Translating it yields CASTLGGRINSPLHF.

A single count supports this clone. V and J are TRBV5-1 and TRBJ2-3; 11 nucleotides line up with TRBD2. CDR1 is SGHRS, CDR2 YFSETQ, per germline. The CDR3 length is 19 residues. Trimming removed 3 bases from V and 0 bases from J; junction bases left unmatched: 12. The chain's CDR3 is CASSSLLAGASTSTDTQYF. The DNA of the CDR3 is TGCGCCAGCAGCTCCCTACTAGCGGGGGCCTCTACTAGCACAGATACGCAGTATTTT.

This chain connects TRBV28 to TRBJ2-7; D might be TRBD2 (5 bases). The CDR3 totals 14 residues. Per germline, CDR1 MDHEN and CDR2 SYDVKM. V lost 6 bases, J lost 6 bases, and 18 bases lay in between. CDR3 coding DNA: TGTGCCAGCAGCTTCGGTGGGAGTAGGCTCGAGCAGTACTTC. The encoded protein is CASSFGGSRLEQYF.

The genes are TRBV7-8 and TRBJ1-1, with a possible D match to TRBD1 (6 bases). V lost 2 bases and J 2 bases, leaving 9 bases between the germline ends. Germline CDR1 SGHVS, CDR2 FQNEAQ. The CDR3 length is 14 residues. CDR3 DNA sequence: TGTGCCAGCAGCTTAATACAGGGCAACACTGAAGCTTTCTTT. This codes for CASSLIQGNTEAFF.

The J gene is TRBJ2-7, the V gene TRBV14; TRBD2 agrees at 7 bases. The CDR3 spans 11 residues. Germline lookup yields CDR1 SGHDN and CDR2 FVKESK. Trimming removed 4 bases from V and 7 bases from J; junction bases left unmatched: 1. This CDR3 is CASSLGGEQYF. The DNA for the CDR3 is TGTGCCAGCAGCCTGGGGGGGGAGCAGTACTTC.

This clone was picked up one time. The chain couples TRBV19 to TRBJ2-3; TRBD1 matches 8 bases. The CDR3 runs 16 residues. Germline V lookup: CDR1 LNHDA, CDR2 SQIVND (reference sequence). J was trimmed by 1 base and V by 5 bases; bases with no gene match: 8. The CDR3 region has the DNA TGTGCCAGTAGTCGGTCACAGGGGGGACGCACAGATACGCAGTATTTT. Translated, it gives CASSRSQGGRTDTQYF.

The chain has TRBV6-1 and TRBJ2-7; TRBD1 matches at 9 bases. This CDR3 spans 16 amino acids. Germline CDR1 MNHNS, CDR2 SASEGT. After removal of 4 bases from V and 6 bases from J, the junction contained 13 bases not matched to a gene. The CDR3 sequence: CASSGGSGQGLFEQYF. As DNA, the CDR3 is TGTGCCAGCAGTGGGGGTTCCGGACAGGGGCTTTTCGAGCAGTACTTC.

J is TRBJ2-1 and V is TRBV7-8, with D tentatively TRBD1 (5 bases). This CDR3 comprises 14 residues. CDR1 and CDR2 (germline): SGHVS, FQNEAQ. V was trimmed by 0 bases and J by 4 bases, leaving 7 bases between them. CDR3: CASSLATEYNEQFF. The CDR3 DNA sequence: TGTGCCAGCAGCTTAGCGACAGAGTACAATGAGCAGTTCTTC.

The count of this clone is one. The chain carries TRBV6-4 and TRBJ2-1; TRBD2 matches at 14 bases. This CDR3 region has 17 residues. Trimming took 2 bases from V and 7 from J; bases not matched to a gene: 7. Germline CDR1 reads MRHNA; CDR2 reads SNTAGT. Here the CDR3 DNA reads TGTGCCAGCAGTGACAGGGGACTAGCGGGAGCTGTTAATGAGCAGTTCTTC. As protein: CASSDRGLAGAVNEQFF.

The chain recombines TRBV29-1 with TRBJ2-7; the match to TRBD1 covers 10 bases. Germline CDR1 is SQVTM and CDR2 is ANQGSEA. Trimming cost V 6 bases and J 1 base; bases outside gene matches: 9. This CDR3 spans 15 amino acids. DNA of the CDR3: TGCAGCGTCCGAGTCCGGGACAGGGGTTCCTACGAGCAGTACTTC. It translates to CSVRVRDRGSYEQYF.

V gene TRBV4-2 combines with J gene TRBJ2-5, with 7 bases that match TRBD2. Germline assignment: CDR1 LGHNA and CDR2 YNFKEQ. This CDR3 has 16 residues. V was pared by 2 bases and J by 1 base, with 7 bases of the junction left unmatched. The CDR3 is CASSQLTSGGQETQYF. CDR3 in DNA: TGTGCCAGCAGCCAACTAACTTCGGGGGGCCAAGAGACCCAGTACTTC.

The genes are TRBV28 and TRBJ2-7, with 11 bases matching TRBD2. The ends lost 7 bases at V and 0 bases at J; junction bases unmatched: 14. The germline V gene encodes CDR1 MDHEN and CDR2 SYDVKM. This CDR3 has 18 amino acids. The CDR3 coding sequence is TGTGCCAGCACAGTCGGTGGGCTAGCGGGGGGAAGCTCCTACGAGCAGTACTTC. Amino acid sequence: CASTVGGLAGGSSYEQYF.

The chain joins TRBV18 to TRBJ2-7, with TRBD2 identical over 7 bases. J lost 5 bases, V lost 2 bases, and 9 bases had no gene match. CDR1 and CDR2 from the germline V gene are KGHSH and LQKENI. This CDR3 spans 15 amino acids. The DNA for the CDR3 is TGTGCCAGCTCACCAACAGGACTAGGGGCCCACGAGCAGTACTTC. Translation: CASSPTGLGAHEQYF.

This clone was picked up a small number of times. The chain links TRBV19 to TRBJ1-2; the D is unclear. This CDR3 region has 13 residues. V was cut by 5 bases and J by 4 bases, with 11 bases left in between. CDR1 and CDR2 (germline): LNHDA, SQIVND (reference sequence). The CDR3: CASSEALPYGYTF. The CDR3, as DNA: TGTGCCAGTAGTGAAGCTCTTCCCTATGGCTACACCTTC. Combining the CDR3 with reference TRBV19 and TRBJ1-2 gives the whole variable domain DGGITQSPKYLFRKEGQNVTLSCEQNLNHDAMYWYRQDPGQGLRLIYYSQIVNDFQKGDIAEGYSVSREKKESFPLTVTSAQKNPTAFYLCASSEALPYGYTFGSGTRLTVV.

V and J are TRBV11-2 and TRBJ2-1; the D call may be TRBD1 or TRBD2 (6 bases each). CDR3 length equals 15 residues. V gave up 5 bases and J gave up 5 bases, with 16 bases separating them. Germline CDR1 and CDR2: SGHAT and FQNNGV. The DNA of the CDR3 is TGTGCCAGCAGCCTACTGGGGGGCGGGGACAATGAGCAGTTCTTC. It translates to CASSLLGGGDNEQFF.

The rearrangement joins TRBV28 to TRBJ2-2; D ambiguous. Germline lookup yields CDR1 MDHEN and CDR2 SYDVKM. Trimming cost V 0 bases and J 0 bases, with 8 bases left between them. CDR3 length: 16 residues. Here the CDR3 reads CASSLWTVANTGELFF. The CDR3 nucleotides are TGTGCCAGCAGTTTATGGACGGTAGCGAACACCGGGGAGCTGTTTTTT.

The chain recombines TRBV7-8 with TRBJ2-7; a weak D match, TRBD1 (5 bases). The CDR3 sequence is 12 residues long. The germline CDR1 and CDR2 sequences are SGHVS and FQNEAQ. V dropped 4 bases and J dropped 3 bases, with 7 bases sitting between them. Here the CDR3 reads CASSWQGYEQYF. Here the CDR3 DNA reads TGTGCCAGCAGCTGGCAGGGCTACGAGCAGTACTTC.